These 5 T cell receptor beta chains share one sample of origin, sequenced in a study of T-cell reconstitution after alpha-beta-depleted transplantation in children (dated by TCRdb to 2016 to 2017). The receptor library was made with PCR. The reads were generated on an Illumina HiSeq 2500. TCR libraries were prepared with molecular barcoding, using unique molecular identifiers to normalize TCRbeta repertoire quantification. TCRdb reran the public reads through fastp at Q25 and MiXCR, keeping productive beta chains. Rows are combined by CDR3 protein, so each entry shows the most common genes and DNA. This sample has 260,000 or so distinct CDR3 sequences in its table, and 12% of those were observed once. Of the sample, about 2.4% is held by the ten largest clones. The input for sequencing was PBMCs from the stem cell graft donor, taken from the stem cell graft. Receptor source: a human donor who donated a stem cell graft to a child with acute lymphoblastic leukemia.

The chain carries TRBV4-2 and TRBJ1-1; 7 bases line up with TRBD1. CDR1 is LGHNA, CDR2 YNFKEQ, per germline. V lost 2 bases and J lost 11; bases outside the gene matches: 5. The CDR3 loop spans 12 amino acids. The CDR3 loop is CASSQRTGTAFF. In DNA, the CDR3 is TGTGCCAGCAGCCAACGGACAGGTACTGCTTTCTTT.

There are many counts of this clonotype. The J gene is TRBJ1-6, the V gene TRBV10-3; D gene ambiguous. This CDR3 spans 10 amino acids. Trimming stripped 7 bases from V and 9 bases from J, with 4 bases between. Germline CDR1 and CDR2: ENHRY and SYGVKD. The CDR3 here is CAINTSPLHF. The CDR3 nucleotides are TGTGCCATCAATACTTCACCCCTCCACTTT.

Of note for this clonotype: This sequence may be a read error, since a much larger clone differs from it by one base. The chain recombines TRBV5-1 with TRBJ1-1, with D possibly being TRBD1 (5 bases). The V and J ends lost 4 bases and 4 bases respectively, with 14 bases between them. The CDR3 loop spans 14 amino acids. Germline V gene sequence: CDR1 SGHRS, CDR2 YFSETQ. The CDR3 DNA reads TGCGCCAGCAGCCCCCTCCCCGGGACCACTGAAGCTTTCTTT. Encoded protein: CASSPLPGTTEAFF.

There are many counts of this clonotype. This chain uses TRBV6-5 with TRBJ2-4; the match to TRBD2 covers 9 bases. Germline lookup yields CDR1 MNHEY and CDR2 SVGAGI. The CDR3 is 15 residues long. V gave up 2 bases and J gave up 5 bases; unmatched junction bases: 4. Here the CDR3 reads CASSYGTSYENIQYF. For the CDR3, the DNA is TGTGCCAGCAGTTACGGGACTAGCTATGAAAACATTCAGTACTTC.

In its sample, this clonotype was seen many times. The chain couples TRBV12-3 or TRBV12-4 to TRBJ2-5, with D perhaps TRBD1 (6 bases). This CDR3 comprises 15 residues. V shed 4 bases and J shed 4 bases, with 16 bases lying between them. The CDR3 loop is CASSSDTGIRETQYF. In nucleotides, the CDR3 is TGTGCCAGCAGTTCCGATACAGGGATAAGAGAGACCCAGTACTTC.